Listed below are T cell receptor beta chains from one sample, sequenced in a study of shared T cell receptors in the human thymus. Produced via immunoSEQ multiplex PCR; TCRdb's table is partial and in-frame only. The table has hundreds of thousands of clones, around 87% seen once. These data also formed part of another study, on human thymus T cells.

Sequencing was done on a sample of thymocytes. The receptors derive from a boy younger than two with a congenital heart defect. Both conserved end residues are part of each CDR3. The order of the fields is V gene, J gene, CDR3 length, D gene, clone size, CDR3 DNA, CDR3 protein. D genes are given only for firm matches. Size is omitted from some rows. Given values are once, few, many or a class for expanded clones.

TRBV5-6	TRBJ2-7	15	TRBD2	.	TGTGCCAGCAGCTTGGCATCGGTGGCGGGAGGCGAGCAGTACTTC	CASSLASVAGGEQYF
TRBV25-1	TRBJ2-1	13	TRBD2	.	TGTGCCAGCAGTGAATGGTCAGCGGGGGAGCAGTTCTTC	CASSEWSAGEQFF
TRBV28	TRBJ1-4	21	.	.	TGTGCCAGCAGCCGCAAAACCTACAGGGACGAAAGAGAAGCAACTAATGAAAAACTGTTTTTT	CASSRKTYRDEREATNEKLFF
TRBV25-1	TRBJ1-1	13	.	.	TGTGCCAGCATCGGACAGTTGAACACTGAAGCTTTCTTT	CASIGQLNTEAFF
TRBV4-1	TRBJ1-6	15	.	few	TGCGCCAGCAGCCAACTAGACAGACCGAATTCACCCCTCCACTTT	CASSQLDRPNSPLHF
TRBV7-8	TRBJ2-3	18	TRBD2	.	TGTGCCAGCAGCTTTGGTCGGGCTAGCGGGGACCGCACAGATACGCAGTATTTT	CASSFGRASGDRTDTQYF
TRBV10-3	TRBJ2-7	13	.	.	TGTGCCATCAACCAGGGTCTCACCTACGAGCAGTACTTC	CAINQGLTYEQYF
TRBV29-1	TRBJ1-2	12	.	.	TGCAGCGCCAACGACAGTGGCTATGGCTACACCTTC	CSANDSGYGYTF
TRBV27	TRBJ1-2	16	.	.	TGTGCCAGCAGTTTAGAGGGAGGGGGATCTAACTATGGCTACACCTTC	CASSLEGGGSNYGYTF
TRBV9	TRBJ2-7	15	TRBD2	.	TGTGCCAGCAGCCTACTTGGCGGGAGTCCCAACGAGCAGTACTTC	CASSLLGGSPNEQYF
TRBV28	TRBJ1-3	16	.	.	TGTGCCAGCAGACACCCGACACCCAGCTCTGGAAACACCATATATTTT	CASRHPTPSSGNTIYF
TRBV18	TRBJ2-3	18	.	.	TGTGCCAGCTCACCAAGCGGCCCGGTTACCCGAAACACAGATACGCAGTATTTT	CASSPSGPVTRNTDTQYF
TRBV30	TRBJ2-1	14	TRBD2	.	TGTGCCTGGAACCCCGGGAGGGGATACAATGAGCAGTTCTTC	CAWNPGRGYNEQFF
TRBV23-1	TRBJ2-7	13	.	.	TGCGCCAGCAGTCTACCTCTAGCGTACGAGCAGTACTTC	CASSLPLAYEQYF
TRBV5-1	TRBJ2-7	17	TRBD1	.	TGCGCCACGCGAACAGGGGACGACTCCCTGAATATATACGAGCAGTACTTC	CATRTGDDSLNIYEQYF
TRBV28	TRBJ2-5	15	TRBD2	.	TGTGCCAGCAGGCTAGCGGGAGGGAACGGAAAGACCCAGTACTTC	CASRLAGGNGKTQYF
TRBV14	TRBJ1-2	17	TRBD1	.	TGTGCCAGCAGCCAAGGGATCCGGGACAGGGGAGACTATGGCTACACCTTC	CASSQGIRDRGDYGYTF